One and the same sample provided the 5 T cell receptor beta chains below, sequenced in a study of cytomegalovirus exposure and HLA in healthy donors. Here immunoSEQ multiplex PCR was the method, and the copy in TCRdb shows in-frame clones only, minus some. The sample lists roughly 150,000 clones; over 90% were seen once. Input material: PBMCs. These TCRs come from a man aged 18 to 29 in good health and CMV-seropositive.

The rearrangement joins TRBV18 to TRBJ1-2; 11 bases are a match to TRBD1. Trimming took 3 bases from V and 4 from J; bases not matched to a gene: 4. Germline CDR1 reads KGHSH; CDR2 reads LQKENI. The CDR3 consists of 15 residues. The CDR3: CASSPGTGGGYGYTF. The CDR3 DNA is TGTGCCAGCTCACCTGGGACAGGGGGTGGCTATGGCTACACCTTC.

The chain recombines TRBV11-2 with TRBJ2-5, with a possible D match to TRBD1 (6 bases). The CDR3 covers 12 residues. V lost 4 bases and J 11 bases, leaving 14 bases between the germline ends. Per the germline V gene, CDR1 is SGHAT and CDR2 is FQNNGV. Here the CDR3 DNA reads TGTGCCAGCAGCTCAACCGGGACACCGCAGTACTTC. Translating gives CASSSTGTPQYF. The entire variable domain, with the rest obtained from reference TRBV11-2 and TRBJ2-5, is as follows: EAGVAQSPRYKIIEKRQSVAFWCNPISGHATLYWYQQILGQGPKLLIQFQNNGVVDDSQLPKDRFSAERLKGVDSTLKIQPAKLEDSAVYLCASSSTGTPQYFGPGTRLLVL.

The CDR3 nucleotides are TGTGCCAGCAGCTTAGGAGTTACCTACGAGCAGTACTTC. It codes for CASSLGVTYEQYF. The chain recombines TRBV7-2 with TRBJ2-7; D not certain. The CDR3 runs to 13 residues. Germline CDR1 SGHTA, CDR2 FQGNSA. Deletions cut 1 base from V and 2 bases from J, with 6 bases between.

This clone was recorded only once. The identical CDR3 is also encoded by other nucleotide sequences in the sample. The chain has TRBV13 and TRBJ1-1, with no clear D. Per germline, CDR1 PRHDT and CDR2 FYEKMQ (reference sequence). The V end was cut by 0 bases, the J end by 2 bases, with 13 bases between. The CDR3 runs to 16 residues. CDR3 protein: CASSLGPVALNTEAFF. The CDR3 DNA reads as TGTGCCAGCAGCTTAGGCCCAGTTGCCCTTAACACTGAAGCTTTCTTT.

J is TRBJ2-2 and V is TRBV28, with TRBD1 identical over 9 bases. Trimming removed 7 bases from V and 5 bases from J; junction bases left unmatched: 11. The germline V gene encodes CDR1 MDHEN and CDR2 SYDVKM. CDR3 length: 16 residues. CDR3 in amino acids: CASTRDRVGVTGELFF. The CDR3 DNA sequence: TGTGCCAGCACCAGGGACAGGGTCGGTGTTACCGGGGAGCTGTTTTTT.